The sequence of this TCR beta chain was determined in a study of T-cell reconstitution after alpha-beta-depleted transplantation in children. Study results and limitations: Reportedly, alpha-beta T cells present about two months post-transplant originated from several hundred expanded clones of graft origin. One year post-transplant, T-cell counts and diversity were largely derived from T cells produced anew. Surviving recipient T cells and intrathymic progenitors accounted for some patients' high TCRbeta diversity at day 60.

Turning to this clonotype: Its antigen is not identified.

Germline V gene lookup returns CDR1 MNHNS and CDR2 SASEGT. This CDR3 is 15 amino acids long. Trimming took 5 bases from V and 4 from J, leaving 18 bases between them. A TCRbeta library incorporating unique molecular identifiers was prepared. MiXCR was run by TCRdb on the PCR reads, yielding one entry per CDR3 protein. The sample has about 580,000 distinct CDR3 sequences, 23% seen once. The TCR comes from a boy in the first two years of life who had a stem cell transplant for acute myeloid leukemia, so the T cells may come from the graft donor. Source: PBMCs, mostly from graft donor cells, taken 360 days after TCRalphabeta/CD19-depleted stem cell transplant. The V gene is TRBV6-1, the J gene TRBJ2-7; D gene unclear. CDR3 nucleotides: TGTGCCAGCAGTCCCCGCGTAGCAGTTTCATACGAGCAGTACGTC. It codes for CASSPRVAVSYEQYV.